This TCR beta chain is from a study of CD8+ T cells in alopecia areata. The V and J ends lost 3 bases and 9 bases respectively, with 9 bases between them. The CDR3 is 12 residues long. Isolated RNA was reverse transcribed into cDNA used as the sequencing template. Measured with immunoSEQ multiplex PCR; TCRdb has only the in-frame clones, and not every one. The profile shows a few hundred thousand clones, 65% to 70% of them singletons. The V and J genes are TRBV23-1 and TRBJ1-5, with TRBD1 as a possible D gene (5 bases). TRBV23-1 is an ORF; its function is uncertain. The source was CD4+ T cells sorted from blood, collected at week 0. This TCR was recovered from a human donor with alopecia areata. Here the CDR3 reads CASSHPGGPQHF. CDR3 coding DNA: TGCGCCAGCAGTCATCCCGGGGGGCCCCAGCATTTT.